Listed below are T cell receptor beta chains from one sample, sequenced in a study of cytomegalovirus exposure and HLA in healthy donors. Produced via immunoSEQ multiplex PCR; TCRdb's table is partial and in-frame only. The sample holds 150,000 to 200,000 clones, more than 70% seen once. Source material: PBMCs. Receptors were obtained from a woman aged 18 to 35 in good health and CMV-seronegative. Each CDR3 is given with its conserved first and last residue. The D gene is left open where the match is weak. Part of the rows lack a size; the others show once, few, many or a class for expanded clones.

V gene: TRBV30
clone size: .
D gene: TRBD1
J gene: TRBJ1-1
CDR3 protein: CAWSVRGTGKALNTEAFF
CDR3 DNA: TGTGCCTGGAGTGTACGCGGGACAGGGAAGGCTTTAAACACTGAAGCTTTCTTT

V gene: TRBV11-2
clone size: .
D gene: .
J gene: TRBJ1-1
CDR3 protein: CASSLGSGTEAFF
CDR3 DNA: TGTGCCAGCAGCTTAGGGTCGGGGACTGAAGCTTTCTTT

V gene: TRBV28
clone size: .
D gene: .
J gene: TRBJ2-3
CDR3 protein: CASRSKAVRTDTQYF
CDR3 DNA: TGTGCCAGCAGGAGCAAAGCCGTCCGCACAGATACGCAGTATTTT

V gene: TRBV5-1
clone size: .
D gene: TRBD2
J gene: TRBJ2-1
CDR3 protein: CASSSQPLAEPDNEQFF
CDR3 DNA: TGCGCCAGCAGCAGCCAACCACTAGCGGAGCCAGACAATGAGCAGTTCTTC

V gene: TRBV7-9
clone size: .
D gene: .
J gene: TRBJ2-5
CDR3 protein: CASSLVGGQETQYF
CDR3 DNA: TGTGCCAGCAGCTTAGTCGGAGGACAAGAGACCCAGTACTTC

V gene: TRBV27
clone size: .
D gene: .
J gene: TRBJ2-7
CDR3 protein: CASSLSGVLRGEQYF
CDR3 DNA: TGTGCCAGCAGTTTATCTGGAGTCTTACGGGGCGAGCAGTACTTC

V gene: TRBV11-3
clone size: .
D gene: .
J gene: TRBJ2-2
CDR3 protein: CASSLGGSFGELFF
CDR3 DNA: TGTGCCAGCAGCTTAGGTGGTAGTTTCGGGGAGCTGTTTTTT

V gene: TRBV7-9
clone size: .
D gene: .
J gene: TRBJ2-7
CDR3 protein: CASSLKSGYPAYEQYF
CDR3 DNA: TGTGCCAGCAGCTTAAAGTCGGGGTATCCCGCCTACGAGCAGTACTTC

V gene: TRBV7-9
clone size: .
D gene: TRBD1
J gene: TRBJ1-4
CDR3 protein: CASSGRDRGFHEKLFF
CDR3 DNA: TGTGCCAGCAGCGGCCGGGACAGGGGGTTCCATGAAAAACTGTTTTTT

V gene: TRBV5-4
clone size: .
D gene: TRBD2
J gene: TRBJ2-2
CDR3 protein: CASSLSGRNTGELFF
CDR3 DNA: TGTGCCAGCAGCTTAAGCGGGAGAAACACCGGGGAGCTGTTTTTT

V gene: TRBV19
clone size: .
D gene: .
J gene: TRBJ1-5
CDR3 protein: CASTPGFFEGNNQPQHF
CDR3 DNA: TGTGCCAGTACCCCCGGCTTCTTCGAGGGCAACAATCAGCCCCAGCATTTT

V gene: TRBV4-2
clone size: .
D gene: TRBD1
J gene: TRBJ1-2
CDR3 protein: CASSQGQGDSNYGYTF
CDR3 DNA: TGTGCCAGCAGCCAAGGACAGGGGGATTCTAACTATGGCTACACCTTC

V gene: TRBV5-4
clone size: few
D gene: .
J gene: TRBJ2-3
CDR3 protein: CASSLLLGDTDTQYF
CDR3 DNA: TGTGCCAGCAGCCTCCTCTTAGGAGACACAGATACGCAGTATTTT